This TCR beta chain is drawn from a study of regulatory T cells in long-lasting Graves disease. The study's findings and limits: Persistent-disease Graves' patients showed less TCR diversity than new cases.

This clonotype showed up many times. The antigen remains undetermined. V lost 4 bases and J lost 2, with 9 bases in between. Germline V gene sequence: CDR1 MDHEN, CDR2 SYDVKM. The CDR3 has 13 residues. The TCR beta library used iRepertoire HTBI primers with Arm-PCR amplification of CDR3. TCRdb used MiXCR to reprocess the multiplex PCR reads, holding one entry per CDR3 protein. The data contain roughly 360,000 distinct CDR3 sequences, roughly 24% of them singletons. Time point given: persistent/refractory GD, antithyroid drugs over 5 years with positive TRAb. Researchers made the TCR library from RNA that was extracted from PBMCs.

This specimen was peripheral blood mononuclear cells (PBMCs), taken when the disease was refractory, from a patient treated with antithyroid drugs. This receptor was identified in a woman in her thirties or forties with Graves disease. The chain joins TRBV28 to TRBJ2-7; perhaps TRBD1 as D (6 bases). The CDR3 DNA reads TGTGCCAGCAGTTGGGGACATACCTACGAGCAGTACTTC. Translation: CASSWGHTYEQYF.